This T cell receptor beta chain was profiled in a study of blood T cells in healthy people across ages. About the study: Template switching caught about one barcoded beta molecule for each two T cells.

PCR was performed a second time for about 7 to 12 cycles using a sample-barcoded 5' primer and a J-beta primer mix. TCRdb recomputed calls from the 5' RACE reads with MiXCR, one row per CDR3 protein. Of roughly 680,000 distinct CDR3 sequences listed, around 45% are singletons. A few counts support this clonotype. Sequencing was carried out using blood. The clonotype originates from a woman aged 60-70 years in good health.

The DNA of the CDR3 is TGCGCCAGCAGCGGGACTGGGCGGGGGTCCTACGAGCAGTACTTC. Translating gives CASSGTGRGSYEQYF. V usage is TRBV5-1 and J usage is TRBJ2-7, with 7 positions matching TRBD2. Germline V gives CDR1 SGHRS, CDR2 YFSETQ. V lost 4 bases to trimming and J lost 1 base; unmatched junction nucleotides: 8. This CDR3 has 15 amino acids.